This TCR beta chain was profiled in a study of shared T cell receptors in the human thymus. Germline V gene sequence: CDR1 GTSNPN, CDR2 SVGIG (reference sequence). The CDR3 covers 15 residues. V lost 7 bases, J lost 5 bases, and 23 bases lay in between. Assay used: immunoSEQ multiplex PCR; TCRdb lists only in-frame clones, some missing. Among about 660,000 clones, approximately 87% were seen once, and the ten largest hold about 0.01%. This sample also belongs to another study, concerning human thymus T cells. That study adds: Healthy Finnish infants having corrective surgery for congenital heart defects served as donors. Corrective heart surgery yielded the resections from which the thymus tissue came. Thymic and blood repertoires seemed to show skewed V and J gene use.

V usage is TRBV30 and J usage is TRBJ2-5; D remains unclear. This TCR was sampled from a boy under two years old with a congenital heart defect. Source material: thymocytes. This CDR3 reads CASMGRVALSETQYF. The CDR3, as DNA: TGTGCCTCAATGGGTCGGGTCGCGCTATCGGAGACCCAGTACTTC. The whole variable domain, remainder taken from reference TRBV30 and TRBJ2-5, is SQTIHQWPATLVQPVGSPLSLECTVEGTSNPNLYWYRQAAGRGLQLLFYSVGIGQISSEVPQNLSASRPQDRQFILSSKKLLLSDSGFYLCASMGRVALSETQYFGPGTRLLVL.